Included here is one T cell receptor beta chain sequence, with context. The CDR3 is 11 amino acids. Germline CDR1 is LNHDA and CDR2 is SQIVND (reference sequence). V was cut by 9 bases and J by 9 bases, with 11 bases left in between. This entry belongs to a study of blood T cells in healthy people across ages. Next came a second PCR, run for roughly 6 to 11 cycles, which used a sample-barcoded 5' primer along with a J-beta primer mix. Tags on each cDNA molecule came from a template-switch adaptor with 12 random nucleotides. MiXCR, run by TCRdb on the 5' RACE reads, gives a single entry per CDR3 protein. Here the sample spans about 720,000 distinct CDR3 sequences, roughly 25% being singletons. The sample was also linked to a second study, of T cells of mothers and their children. Turning to that study: All donors were healthy and Caucasian; they were a few mothers and their six children. The extracted RNA was employed in its entirety for cDNA synthesis, at 1.5 ug per 15 ul.

This sequence joins TRBV19 and TRBJ2-2, with D maybe TRBD1 (7 bases). The sequence was collected from a boy aged 5-17 years in good health. The sequencing input was blood. The CDR3: CASGGGWELFF. The CDR3 DNA sequence: TGTGCCAGCGGAGGGGGCTGGGAGCTGTTTTTT.